This T cell receptor (beta chain) was recovered during a study of shared clonotypes between healthy human individuals. General study results and limits: Unshared clonotypes carried lower generation probabilities than those common to all four donors. Since donors were few, the genetic and exposure-history diversity represented was limited.

Repertoires were generated with immunoSEQ multiplex PCR, while TCRdb's copy carries only in-frame clones and drops some. The data contain millions of clones, 93% of them singletons. Germline V gene sequence: CDR1 MGHRA, CDR2 YSYEKL. V was clipped by 2 bases and J by 4 bases, with 12 bases between them. The CDR3 is made up of 15 amino acids. A remark on this clone: The antigen remains undetermined.

The sample was naive CD4+ T cells from PBMCs. The subset here: CD45RA+ positively selected. The chain uses TRBV4-1 and TRBJ1-3; the D gene is possibly TRBD1 (6 bases). This TCR came from a man aged 18 to 29 in good health. Some clones in this sample may be carry-over from other donors' samples. The CDR3 nucleotides are TGCGCCAGCAGCCAACTGGGGGCGGTGGGAAACACCATATATTTT. This translates into CASSQLGAVGNTIYF.